The clone carrying this T cell receptor (beta chain) was seen a single time. Its antigen remains unidentified. TCRdb reprocessed the reads with MiXCR, giving one entry per CDR3 protein. The top ten clones hold 48% of a sample with fewer than 650,000 distinct CDR3 sequences, about 39% of them seen once. This entry belongs to a study of T cell repertoires in cytomegalovirus infection. Study-level background: Public TCR beta signatures provided an indication of both CMV infection and a matching HLA type.

The CDR3 has 14 amino acids. Trimming shortened V by 0 bases and J by 8 bases, and 11 bases separated the two germline ends. Germline CDR1 reads MNHEY; CDR2 reads SVGAGI. The chain combines TRBV6-5 with TRBJ2-1, with D perhaps matching TRBD2 (6 bases). The sample here was cultured PBMCs, taken from culture after CMV antigen stimulation. This sequence originates from a human donor in good health (CMV status not recorded). Some clones in this sample may be carry-over from other donors' samples. CDR3 protein: CASSYSEGRDEQFF. CDR3 nucleotides: TGTGCCAGCAGTTACTCGGAGGGGCGGGATGAGCAGTTCTTC.